This T cell receptor (beta chain) was captured by sequencing in a study of T-cell memory formation after mild COVID-19. General study points: The main location of contracting CD4+ clones was CM and EM, and that of contracting CD8+ clones was EMRA. For second-wave clones that peaked at day 37, SARS-CoV-2 specificity went unverified. There were some responding clones in pre-infection memory, which suggested that cross-reactive memory had joined.

A remark on this clonotype: Its antigen is unknown.

Sample barcodes and UMIs were carried by the TCR alpha and TCR beta cDNA libraries that 5'RACE generated with constant-segment primers. MiXCR was run by TCRdb on the 5' RACE reads, yielding one entry per CDR3 protein. The sample has 450,000 to 650,000 distinct CDR3 sequences, about 22% seen once. Germline V gives CDR1 MNHEY, CDR2 SVGAGI. V lost 6 bases to trimming and J lost 5 bases; unmatched junction nucleotides: 10. CDR3 length: 16 residues. Sequencing was done on a sample of PBMCs or a T cell subset sorted from them (not recorded which). The chain is built from TRBV6-5 and TRBJ2-5; 12 positions match TRBD2. The clonotype comes from an adult woman who had mild COVID-19 (a few samples of this study predate the infection). Cell type and time point are not known. CDR3 DNA: TGTGCCAGCAGCCTGACTAGCGGGAGCCCGGGGGAGACCCAGTACTTC. Protein sequence: CASSLTSGSPGETQYF.